Each of the 23 T cell receptor beta chains below was sequenced from the same sample in a study of control samples from healthy donors and cancer patients. The table came from immunoSEQ multiplex PCR; TCRdb's copy has only in-frame clones and leaves some out. The data contain 98,000 or so clones, around 80% of them singletons. The sequencing sample was made of blood. The origin of the receptors is a man in his sixties in good health.

The chain recombines TRBV10-3 with TRBJ1-5; 9 nucleotides agree with TRBD1. Germline V gives CDR1 ENHRY, CDR2 SYGVKD. CDR3 length: 15 residues. V shed 10 bases and J 2 bases; nucleotides not matched to a gene: 9. DNA for the CDR3: TGTGCCAGACGGGACAGGGTTTCGGGCAATCAGCCCCAGCATTTT. Protein: CARRDRVSGNQPQHF.

The J gene is TRBJ2-7, the V gene TRBV11-2, with a possible D match to TRBD2 (6 bases). CDR3 length: 15 amino acids. Per the germline V gene, CDR1 is SGHAT and CDR2 is FQNNGV. Trimming stripped 0 bases from V and 3 bases from J, with 12 bases between. CDR3 region: CASSLETSPNYEQYF. CDR3 coding DNA: TGTGCCAGCAGCTTAGAAACTAGCCCTAACTACGAGCAGTACTTC.

This clone is medium-sized within its sample. The chain uses TRBV19 and TRBJ1-5, with D tentatively TRBD1 (5 bases). V was cut by 7 bases and J by 4 bases, with 11 bases left in between. The CDR3 spans 13 residues. Germline V gene lookup returns CDR1 LNHDA and CDR2 SQIVND (reference sequence). The CDR3 loop reads CASTGPGNQPQHF. CDR3 nucleotides: TGTGCCAGTACGGGACCGGGTAATCAGCCCCAGCATTTT. Full variable domain (rest looked up from reference TRBV19 and TRBJ1-5): DGGITQSPKYLFRKEGQNVTLSCEQNLNHDAMYWYRQDPGQGLRLIYYSQIVNDFQKGDIAEGYSVSREKKESFPLTVTSAQKNPTAFYLCASTGPGNQPQHFGDGTRLSIL.

The chain has TRBV3-1 (or the pseudogene TRBV3-2) and TRBJ2-1, with a tentative D call TRBD2 (5 bases). V was cut by 1 base and J by 4 bases, with 11 bases left in between. The CDR3 loop spans 15 amino acids. Looked up from germline, CDR1 is LGHDT and CDR2 is YNNKEL (reference sequence). Written as DNA, the CDR3 is TGTGCCAGCAGCCAAGCCGTAGAGGGTTACAATGAGCAGTTCTTC. It translates to CASSQAVEGYNEQFF.

This chain connects TRBV14 to TRBJ2-7; 8 positions agree with TRBD2. Trimming took 2 bases from V and 3 from J; bases not matched to a gene: 15. CDR1 and CDR2 from the germline V gene are SGHDN and FVKESK. The CDR3 consists of 18 residues. The CDR3 DNA follows: TGTGCCAGCAGCCAAACCTCGGCTCTGGCGGGGGGACTCTACGAGCAGTACTTC. Translation: CASSQTSALAGGLYEQYF.

This chain links TRBV19 with TRBJ2-1; D is uncertain. Germline V gene lookup returns CDR1 LNHDA and CDR2 SQIVND (reference sequence). V was shortened by 3 bases and J by 6 bases, with 12 bases between the two germline ends. The length of the CDR3 is 14 residues. The CDR3 region is CASSIGSASNEQFF. The CDR3 nucleotides read TGTGCCAGTAGTATTGGGTCGGCGTCCAATGAGCAGTTCTTC.

The rearrangement links TRBV6-5 to TRBJ2-2, with no clear D. Germline V CDR1 and CDR2: MNHEY, SVGAGI. V shed 8 bases and J shed 9 bases, with 7 bases lying between them. This CDR3 is 10 amino acids long. Written as DNA, the CDR3 is TGTGCCAGCGGGCCCCGGGAGCTGTTTTTT. It specifies CASGPRELFF.

The chain joins TRBV25-1 to TRBJ1-2, with 8 bases identical to TRBD1. The CDR3 contains 15 residues. CDR1 is MGHDK, CDR2 SYGVNS, per germline. After removal of 4 bases from V and 8 bases from J, the junction contained 12 bases not matched to a gene. The CDR3 protein is CASSGNLGTGGGYTF. In DNA, the CDR3 is TGTGCCAGCAGTGGGAACCTAGGGACAGGAGGCGGCTACACCTTC.

The V gene is TRBV7-8, the J gene TRBJ2-1; 10 bases line up with TRBD1. The trim removed 2 bases at V and 8 bases at J, leaving 9 bases unmatched. There are 16 residues in the CDR3. CDR1 and CDR2 (germline): SGHVS, FQNEAQ. In DNA, the CDR3 is TGTGCCAGCAGCTTACTGACAGGGGGCGCCTCCGATGAGCAGTTCTTC. Residues: CASSLLTGGASDEQFF.

This chain links TRBV4-2 with TRBJ2-1; D could derive from TRBD1 or TRBD2 (5 bases each). Germline V gene sequence: CDR1 LGHNA, CDR2 YNFKEQ. This CDR3 has 14 amino acids. Deletions cut 4 bases from V and 6 bases from J, with 13 bases between. Here the CDR3 DNA reads TGTGCCAGCAGCCTTTCCGGGACCGTCAATGAGCAGTTCTTC. This encodes CASSLSGTVNEQFF.

The chain has TRBV24-1 and TRBJ2-3; 7 positions agree with TRBD2. Germline lookup yields CDR1 KGHDR and CDR2 SFDVKD. V shed 1 base, J shed 2 bases, and the junction held 14 bases outside the gene matches. The CDR3 totals 19 residues. The CDR3, as DNA: TGTGCCACCAGTGATTTTCTCGCTTCGGCTAGCGGAACCACAGATACGCAGTATTTT. This codes for CATSDFLASASGTTDTQYF.

This chain's CDR3 is CASSRTTGGGETQYF. The DNA of the CDR3 is TGTGCCAGCAGCCGGACGACAGGGGGCGGGGAGACCCAGTACTTC. The gene calls are TRBV5-4 and TRBJ2-5, with 10 bases matching TRBD1. The germline gives CDR1 SGHNT, CDR2 YYREEE (reference sequence). The CDR3 is 15 amino acids. V dropped 4 bases and J dropped 5; count of bases not matched to a gene: 8.

The chain joins TRBV6-5 to TRBJ1-4, with D tentatively TRBD1 (5 bases). Trimming removed 2 bases at V and 8 bases at J, with 12 bases between. The CDR3 consists of 14 residues. Germline V gives CDR1 MNHEY, CDR2 SVGAGI. This chain's CDR3 is CASSYGTWEEKLFF. The CDR3 DNA is TGTGCCAGCAGTTACGGGACTTGGGAAGAAAAACTGTTTTTT.

In DNA form, the CDR3 reads TGTGCCAGCAGCTGGGGAGGGACCCTCTCCTACGAGCAGTACTTC. As protein: CASSWGGTLSYEQYF. V usage is TRBV7-2 and J usage is TRBJ2-7; 7 nucleotides align to TRBD2. J was trimmed by 0 bases and V by 4 bases; bases with no gene match: 6. From germline, CDR1 is SGHTA and CDR2 FQGNSA. The CDR3 totals 15 residues. The full variable domain, completed using reference TRBV7-2 and TRBJ2-7, is GAGVSQSPSNKVTEKGKDVELRCDPISGHTALYWYRQSLGQGLEFLIYFQGNSAPDKSGLPSDRFSAERTGGSVSTLTIQRTQQEDSAVYLCASSWGGTLSYEQYFGPGTRLTVT.

This chain joins TRBV19 and TRBJ1-1; no reliable D call. This CDR3 is built from 12 residues. V dropped 3 bases and J dropped 5 bases, with 7 bases sitting between them. Germline V lookup: CDR1 LNHDA, CDR2 SQIVND (reference sequence). For the CDR3, the DNA is TGTGCCAGTAGTATCGTGGCAACTGAAGCTTTCTTT. This sequence encodes CASSIVATEAFF.

This sequence joins TRBV11-2 and TRBJ1-4; D gene ambiguous. Germline V gene sequence: CDR1 SGHAT, CDR2 FQNNGV. This CDR3 region has 12 residues. The ends were cut back, 3 bases at V and 3 bases at J, with 2 bases in the middle. This CDR3 is CASSFSNEKLFF. DNA of the CDR3: TGTGCCAGCAGCTTTTCTAATGAAAAACTGTTTTTT.

The chain joins TRBV19 to TRBJ2-2; D call uncertain. V was cut by 0 bases and J by 4 bases, with 9 bases left in between. CDR3 length equals 15 residues. Germline V gives CDR1 LNHDA, CDR2 SQIVND (reference sequence). The CDR3 protein is CASSIEGFGTGELFF. As DNA, the CDR3 is TGTGCCAGTAGTATAGAGGGTTTTGGCACCGGGGAGCTGTTTTTT.

V gene TRBV6-5 combines with J gene TRBJ2-5; D is perhaps TRBD1 (7 bases). This CDR3 has 13 residues. CDR1 and CDR2 (germline): MNHEY, SVGAGI. Trimming removed 7 bases at V and 4 bases at J, with 13 bases between. The CDR3 sequence: CASTAGGGETQYF. CDR3 nucleotides: TGTGCCAGCACGGCAGGGGGAGGAGAGACCCAGTACTTC.

The chain combines TRBV4-2 with TRBJ2-2; TRBD2 matches 12 bases. Trimming cost V 1 base and J 3 bases; bases outside gene matches: 3. The V gene's germline CDR1 is LGHNA and CDR2 YNFKEQ. The CDR3 is 17 residues long. CDR3 sequence reads: CASSQVGLAGYTGELFF. The CDR3, as DNA: TGTGCCAGCAGCCAAGTCGGACTAGCGGGGTACACCGGGGAGCTGTTTTTT.

The V call is TRBV11-1, the J call TRBJ2-3; 12 nucleotides match TRBD1. Germline lookup yields CDR1 SGHAT and CDR2 FQDESV (reference sequence). V lost 4 bases, J lost 6 bases, and 8 bases stayed unmatched. The CDR3 is made up of 16 amino acids. The CDR3 here is CASSSPGQGATDTQYF. The DNA of the CDR3 is TGTGCCAGCAGCTCCCCGGGACAGGGGGCGACCGATACGCAGTATTTT. The full variable domain, rest sourced from reference TRBV11-1 and TRBJ2-3, is EAEVAQSPRYKITEKSQAVAFWCDPISGHATLYWYRQILGQGPELLVQFQDESVVDDSQLPKDRFSAERLKGVDSTLKIQPAELGDSAMYLCASSSPGQGATDTQYFGPGTRLTVL.

The J gene is TRBJ2-7, the V gene TRBV21-1; the DNA was not used to check the table's D call, TRBD1. TRBV21-1 is a known pseudogene. The CDR3 is made up of 16 amino acids. CDR3 sequence reads: CASSKAHEGDRSEQYF. In DNA form, the CDR3 reads TGTGCCAGCAGCAAAGCGCACGAGGGGGATAGATCCGAGCAGTACTTC.

On this clone itself: This sample also contains other DNA sequences that code for the same CDR3. The gene calls are TRBV20-1 and TRBJ2-7, with D perhaps given as TRBD1 or TRBD2 (7 bases each). The CDR3 covers 15 residues. Germline CDR1 and CDR2: DFQATT and SNEGSKA (reference sequence). Trimming shortened V by 3 bases and J by 1 base, and 16 bases separated the two germline ends. CDR3 protein: CSASRGAGGSYEQYF. Here the CDR3 DNA reads TGCAGTGCTAGTCGGGGGGCAGGGGGTTCCTACGAGCAGTACTTC.

The chain combines TRBV5-1 with TRBJ2-3; 9 bases align to TRBD2. Looked up from germline, CDR1 is SGHRS and CDR2 is YFSETQ. This CDR3 comprises 17 residues. Trimming removed 0 bases from V and 6 bases from J; junction bases left unmatched: 11. CDR3 residues: CASSLGLAGREKDTQYF. In nucleotides, the CDR3 is TGCGCCAGCAGCTTGGGGCTAGCGGGACGGGAGAAGGATACGCAGTATTTT.